These 26 T cell receptor beta chains came from one sample sequenced in a study of shared clonotypes between healthy human individuals. TCRdb keeps only in-frame clones here, not all; method: immunoSEQ multiplex PCR. Among around 1,900,000 clones listed, roughly 95% were seen once. The naive CD8 fraction comprised CD45RO-negative cells positively selected for CCR7 and excluded terminally differentiated effector memory CD45RA+ cells. Specimen: naive CD8+ T cells from PBMCs. The source is a man aged 18-30 years in good health. Some clones in this sample may be carry-over from other donors' samples.

CDR3 sequence reads: CASSFWEATYNEQFF. The DNA for the CDR3 is TGCGCCAGCAGCTTCTGGGAGGCCACCTACAATGAGCAGTTCTTC. The chain links TRBV5-1 to TRBJ2-1; a possible D gene is TRBD2 (6 bases). The CDR3 runs to 15 residues. Germline lookup yields CDR1 SGHRS and CDR2 YFSETQ. V lost 2 bases and J 2 bases, leaving 11 bases between the germline ends.

The chain combines TRBV7-9 with TRBJ2-7; TRBD1 matches 10 bases. The CDR3 length is 17 residues. Germline V gives CDR1 SEHNR, CDR2 FQNEAQ (reference sequence). Trimming took 5 bases from V and 5 from J; bases not matched to a gene: 15. The CDR3 DNA reads as TGTGCCAGCAGCCCGCTCGAATGGGACAGGGGACGGCACGAGCAGTACTTC. This gives the protein CASSPLEWDRGRHEQYF.

The chain is built from TRBV6-1 and TRBJ1-2; TRBD1 is a possible D gene (5 bases). Trimming stripped 4 bases from V and 5 bases from J, with 20 bases between. The CDR3 is made up of 16 amino acids. Germline values: CDR1 MNHNS, CDR2 SASEGT. As DNA, the CDR3 is TGTGCCAGCAGTGGTTGGGACGGAGTGCAGCCGTATGGCTACACCTTC. Translation gives CASSGWDGVQPYGYTF.

Worth noting for this clone: Other DNA sequences from this sample encode an identical CDR3 as well. The V and J genes are TRBV9 and TRBJ1-2; D gene ambiguous. The germline V and J ends were trimmed by 3 bases and 2 bases, with 8 bases remaining between them. Germline CDR1 reads SGDLS; CDR2 reads YYNGEE. The CDR3 consists of 13 residues. For the CDR3, the DNA is TGTGCCAGCAGCGGGGCGGGGAACTATGGCTACACCTTC. It is translated as CASSGAGNYGYTF.

The CDR3 DNA sequence: TGTGCCAGCAGTGGCCGTACCGGGACGACCGCTGGCTACACCTTC. Protein sequence: CASSGRTGTTAGYTF. The J gene is TRBJ1-2, the V gene TRBV25-1; tentatively, D is TRBD1 (5 bases). Germline CDR1 is MGHDK and CDR2 is SYGVNS. This CDR3 is built from 15 residues. Trimming stripped 4 bases from V and 7 bases from J, with 19 bases between.

The V and J genes are TRBV28 and TRBJ2-7, with 10 bases identical to TRBD2. V was clipped by 3 bases and J by 6 bases; unmatched bases: 14. CDR1 and CDR2 from the germline V gene are MDHEN and SYDVKM. The CDR3 spans 17 residues. CDR3: CASSFSLGSGRFGEQYF. The CDR3 coding sequence is TGTGCCAGCAGTTTTTCCCTGGGTAGCGGGAGGTTCGGCGAGCAGTACTTC.

The genes are TRBV2 and TRBJ1-4; D perhaps matches TRBD1 (5 bases). Trimming cost V 10 bases and J 0 bases, with 12 bases left between them. CDR3 size: 14 residues. Germline CDR1 and CDR2: SNHLY and FYNNEI. The CDR3 spells CATRRGATNEKLFF. The CDR3, as DNA: TGTGCCACCAGACGGGGGGCAACTAATGAAAAACTGTTTTTT. Full variable domain (remainder filled in from reference TRBV2 and TRBJ1-4): EPEVTQTPSHQVTQMGQEVILRCVPISNHLYFYWYRQILGQKVEFLVSFYNNEISEKSEIFDDQFSVERPDGSNFTLKIRSTKLEDSAMYFCATRRGATNEKLFFGSGTQLSVL.

V usage is TRBV27 and J usage is TRBJ1-1; maybe TRBD1 (5 bases). The V gene's germline CDR1 is MNHEY and CDR2 SMNVEV (reference sequence). The V end was cut by 2 bases, the J end by 11 bases, with 15 bases between. CDR3 size: 13 residues. CDR3 protein: CASSLNGGTWAFF. The CDR3 DNA follows: TGTGCCAGCAGTTTAAACGGGGGGACTTGGGCTTTCTTT.

V is TRBV27 and J is TRBJ2-7, with a tentative D call TRBD2 (6 bases). Trimming removed 6 bases from V and 0 bases from J, with 9 bases in between. The CDR3 contains 13 residues. The germline gives CDR1 MNHEY, CDR2 SMNVEV (reference sequence). For the CDR3, the DNA is TGTGCCAGCAGCCGGGGGAACTCCTACGAGCAGTACTTC. Translation: CASSRGNSYEQYF.

This chain connects TRBV5-1 to TRBJ2-3, with TRBD2 matching 9 bases. The V gene's germline CDR1 is SGHRS and CDR2 YFSETQ. Trimming took 0 bases from V and 6 from J; bases not matched to a gene: 17. The CDR3 sequence is 19 residues long. CDR3 coding DNA: TGCGCCAGCAGCTTGGAATTTCCGGGACTAGCATATACGGGGGATACGCAGTATTTT. Residues: CASSLEFPGLAYTGDTQYF.

This chain uses TRBV10-1 with TRBJ2-7, with no clear D. Germline V gene sequence: CDR1 WNHNN, CDR2 SYGVQD (reference sequence). The CDR3 is 12 residues long. The V gene lost 4 bases and the J gene lost 2 bases, with 6 bases spanning the gap. CDR3 sequence: CASSVGAYEQYF. CDR3 coding DNA: TGCGCCAGCAGTGTAGGCGCCTACGAGCAGTACTTC.

CDR3 sequence (DNA): TGTGCCAGCGGGGGACAGGGGGCCTACAATGAGCAGTTCTTC. It specifies CASGGQGAYNEQFF. V usage is TRBV2 and J usage is TRBJ2-1, with 11 bases matching TRBD1. The CDR3 has 14 residues. The germline gives CDR1 SNHLY, CDR2 FYNNEI. The junction had 2 bases not matched to a gene; V was cut back by 8 bases and J by 2 bases.

This clone is a singleton in its sample. The V gene is TRBV28, the J gene TRBJ2-5; the D gene is possibly TRBD1 (5 bases). This CDR3 comprises 17 residues. Germline V gene sequence: CDR1 MDHEN, CDR2 SYDVKM. With 3 bases removed from V and 0 bases from J, the gap between germline ends came to 17 bases. CDR3 amino acids: CASSFPEETDDQETQYF. CDR3 coding DNA: TGTGCCAGCAGTTTCCCTGAGGAGACAGACGACCAAGAGACCCAGTACTTC.

The chain recombines TRBV27 with TRBJ2-7; tentatively, D is TRBD1 or TRBD2 (6 bases each). The CDR3 length is 16 residues. The V gene lost 1 base and the J gene lost 0 bases, with 13 bases spanning the gap. Germline loops: CDR1 MNHEY, CDR2 SMNVEV (reference sequence). CDR3 bases: TGTGCCAGCAGTTTATTAGGGTCGGGGGCCTCCTACGAGCAGTACTTC. Its protein product is CASSLLGSGASYEQYF.

V and J are TRBV5-3 and TRBJ2-5, with unresolved D. TRBV5-3 is an ORF; its function is uncertain. Trimming cost V 4 bases and J 5 bases, with 27 bases left between them. This CDR3 spans 18 amino acids. Here the CDR3 reads CARSIYFSGLKGEETQYF. The CDR3 DNA sequence: TGTGCCAGAAGCATTTACTTTTCGGGCCTAAAAGGTGAGGAGACCCAGTACTTC.

The rearrangement joins TRBV27 to TRBJ2-2, with 7 bases aligning to TRBD1. This CDR3 has 17 amino acids. The trim removed 8 bases at V and 0 bases at J, leaving 12 bases unmatched. Germline lookup yields CDR1 MNHEY and CDR2 SMNVEV (reference sequence). CDR3 loop: CASAKHGTVANTGELFF. The DNA for the CDR3 is TGTGCCAGCGCAAAGCACGGGACAGTCGCGAACACCGGGGAGCTGTTTTTT.

The chain couples TRBV2 to TRBJ2-5, with D possibly matching TRBD1 (6 bases). The V end lost 2 bases, the J end lost 7 bases, and 11 bases lay between the germline ends. CDR1 and CDR2 (germline): SNHLY, FYNNEI. This CDR3 spans 13 amino acids. Here the CDR3 DNA reads TGTGCCAGCAGTGAAAATCTAGGGGGGACCCAGTACTTC. The encoded protein is CASSENLGGTQYF.

To note about this clone: A junction boundary mismatches the germline segment, possibly from a read error. This CDR3 is also generated by other DNA sequences in the sample. Here the CDR3 DNA reads TGTGCCAGCAGCCTCACAGGGGCCACCGGGGAGCTATTTTTT. The encoded protein is CASSLTGATGELFF. This chain connects TRBV9 to TRBJ2-2, with 7 bases identical to TRBD1. In germline, CDR1 is SGDLS, CDR2 YYNGEE. This CDR3 has 14 residues.

This rearrangement joins TRBV5-1 to TRBJ1-2, with a possible D match to TRBD1 (5 bases). Trimming cost V 5 bases and J 0 bases, with 26 bases left between them. This CDR3 is 19 amino acids long. Germline lookup yields CDR1 SGHRS and CDR2 YFSETQ. The CDR3 DNA is TGCGCCAGCAGTTTCCTCCAGGGTGGAGGCATAAGTTCTAACTATGGCTACACCTTC. This sequence encodes CASSFLQGGGISSNYGYTF.

The chain links TRBV4-1 to TRBJ2-1, with D possibly TRBD2 on 5 matching bases. CDR1 MGHRA and CDR2 YSYEKL come from the germline V gene. This CDR3 is 17 amino acids long. The germline V and J ends were trimmed by 0 bases and 0 bases, with 12 bases remaining between them. CDR3 amino acids: CASSQDSPRDSYNEQFF. The CDR3 DNA is TGCGCCAGCAGCCAAGATTCCCCACGGGACTCCTACAATGAGCAGTTCTTC.

This chain connects TRBV9 to TRBJ2-7; a possible D gene is TRBD1 (5 bases). Trimming left V 3 bases short and J 6 bases short, with 19 bases between. Germline V lookup: CDR1 SGDLS, CDR2 YYNGEE. This CDR3 is 15 amino acids long. CDR3 nucleotide sequence: TGTGCCAGCAGCGATCCAGGGCCCGGAGAAGGCGAGCAGTACTTC. This encodes CASSDPGPGEGEQYF.

The rearrangement joins TRBV9 to TRBJ2-7; 11 bases line up with TRBD1. Trimming at V came to 3 bases and at J to 7 bases, leaving 6 bases not matched to a gene. From germline, CDR1 is SGDLS and CDR2 YYNGEE. This CDR3 has 14 residues. In DNA, the CDR3 is TGTGCCAGCAGCGAATGGGACAGGGGGAGTGAGCAGTACTTC. Translation gives CASSEWDRGSEQYF.

This clone occurred once. The chain carries TRBV4-1 and TRBJ1-3, with a possible D match to TRBD1 (6 bases). V was pared by 0 bases and J by 2 bases, with 17 bases between. CDR3 length equals 18 residues. Germline V CDR1 and CDR2: MGHRA, YSYEKL. The CDR3 loop reads CASSQEKGLDRTGNTIYF. CDR3 bases: TGCGCCAGCAGCCAAGAGAAGGGGCTCGACAGGACTGGAAACACCATATATTTT.

The V gene is TRBV9, the J gene TRBJ2-7; possibly TRBD2 for D (7 bases). The CDR3 runs to 15 residues. V was trimmed by 0 bases and J by 2 bases, leaving 12 bases between them. Germline V gene sequence: CDR1 SGDLS, CDR2 YYNGEE. The CDR3 is CASSVVGGGAYEQYF. CDR3 DNA: TGTGCCAGCAGCGTAGTCGGAGGGGGGGCCTACGAGCAGTACTTC. The full variable domain, rest sourced from reference TRBV9 and TRBJ2-7, is DSGVTQTPKHLITATGQRVTLRCSPRSGDLSVYWYQQSLDQGLQFLIQYYNGEERAKGNILERFSAQQFPDLHSELNLSSLELGDSALYFCASSVVGGGAYEQYFGPGTRLTVT.

The chain uses TRBV27 and TRBJ2-1, with 8 positions matching TRBD1. V lost 6 bases, J lost 7 bases, and 11 bases stayed unmatched. The CDR3 has 15 residues. The germline V gene has CDR1 MNHEY and CDR2 SMNVEV (reference sequence). This CDR3 reads CASSRYGDRGNEQFF. Written as DNA, the CDR3 is TGTGCCAGCAGCCGATACGGAGACAGGGGTAATGAGCAGTTCTTC.

The chain couples TRBV7-9 to TRBJ1-1; no clear D gene. Germline CDR1 is SEHNR and CDR2 is FQNEAQ (reference sequence). V gave up 4 bases and J gave up 4 bases, with 16 bases separating them. CDR3 length: 15 residues. In DNA, the CDR3 is TGTGCCAGCAGCTCCCCGGTGCCCCGGGGCACTGAAGCTTTCTTT. Its protein is CASSSPVPRGTEAFF.